The 27 T cell receptor beta chains in this list originate from one sample, sequenced in a study of shared clonotypes between healthy human individuals. TCRdb's copy holds only in-frame clones and misses some; the assay was immunoSEQ multiplex PCR. The sample records around 1.6 million clones, 95% to 99% being singletons. Sequencing was performed on naive CD4+ T cells sorted from blood. Subset given: CD45RA+ positively selected. The receptors derive from a man aged 30 to 45 in good health.

This clone has only one observation. The chain combines TRBV27 with TRBJ2-3; 12 bases match TRBD2. The CDR3 runs 15 residues. V shed 5 bases and J 4 bases; nucleotides not matched to a gene: 4. Germline V gene lookup returns CDR1 MNHEY and CDR2 SMNVEV (reference sequence). As DNA, the CDR3 is TGTGCCAGCAGTAAGACTAGCGGGGGTGCAGATACGCAGTATTTT. It encodes CASSKTSGGADTQYF.

The rearrangement joins TRBV28 to TRBJ2-7; D uncertain. Looked up from germline, CDR1 is MDHEN and CDR2 is SYDVKM. The CDR3 covers 14 residues. V lost 3 bases and J lost 3, with 12 bases in between. DNA of the CDR3: TGTGCCAGCAGTTTGCAAGGGCCGTTCTACGAGCAGTACTTC. Encoded protein: CASSLQGPFYEQYF. The full variable domain, in which reference TRBV28 and TRBJ2-7 provide the parts outside the CDR3, is DVKVTQSSRYLVKRTGEKVFLECVQDMDHENMFWYRQDPGLGLRLIYFSYDVKMKEKGDIPEGYSVSREKKERFSLILESASTNQTSMYLCASSLQGPFYEQYFGPGTRLTVT.

The chain links TRBV10-1 to TRBJ2-5; 9 bases agree with TRBD1. V shed 2 bases, J shed 1 base, and the junction held 14 bases outside the gene matches. From germline, CDR1 is WNHNN and CDR2 SYGVQD (reference sequence). CDR3 length: 19 amino acids. CDR3 sequence (DNA): TGCGCCAGCAGTGAGGGGCCCCCGGGACAGGGAACCCCCCAAGAGACCCAGTACTTC. Its protein is CASSEGPPGQGTPQETQYF.

This clone was seen a single time. The chain has TRBV9 and TRBJ2-1; D remains unclear. The V end lost 1 base, the J end lost 0 bases, and 11 bases lay between the germline ends. CDR3 length: 16 amino acids. CDR1 and CDR2 (germline): SGDLS, YYNGEE. As DNA, the CDR3 is TGTGCCAGCAGCGTACTAGAATTAAACTCCTACAATGAGCAGTTCTTC. It is translated as CASSVLELNSYNEQFF.

The J gene is TRBJ1-3, the V gene TRBV9, with D uncertain. Germline values: CDR1 SGDLS, CDR2 YYNGEE. This CDR3 contains 15 residues. V was clipped by 0 bases and J by 6 bases, with 13 bases between them. DNA for the CDR3: TGTGCCAGCAGCGTAGAACCTTATAGACCAAACACCATATATTTT. Amino acid sequence: CASSVEPYRPNTIYF.

The V and J genes are TRBV9 and TRBJ2-7; possibly TRBD1 for D (5 bases). The V and J ends lost 0 bases and 6 bases respectively, with 13 bases between them. The V gene's germline CDR1 is SGDLS and CDR2 YYNGEE. The CDR3 extends over 14 amino acids. CDR3 region: CASSVDPGWVEQYF. The CDR3 nucleotides are TGTGCCAGCAGCGTAGATCCAGGGTGGGTCGAGCAGTACTTC.

This clone was counted once. The chain recombines TRBV7-9 with TRBJ1-1; D is uncertain. The CDR3 spans 12 residues. Germline CDR1 and CDR2: SEHNR and FQNEAQ (reference sequence). V lost 5 bases, J lost 8 bases, and 12 bases lay in between. DNA for the CDR3: TGTGCCAGCAGCCCGGGATCCAGGGAAGCTTTCTTT. Translating it yields CASSPGSREAFF.

The CDR3 DNA is TGTGCCAGCAGCCCACAGGGGCAGGGGGCAGGGGGCTACACCTTC. Protein sequence: CASSPQGQGAGGYTF. The chain recombines TRBV7-2 with TRBJ1-2; 8 bases map to TRBD1. CDR3 length: 15 amino acids. The V and J ends lost 5 bases and 8 bases, in that order; junction bases with no gene match: 13. Germline V gene sequence: CDR1 SGHTA, CDR2 FQGNSA.

V and J are TRBV7-9 and TRBJ1-2; no definite D call. The germline CDR1 and CDR2 sequences are SEHNR and FQNEAQ (reference sequence). V dropped 7 bases and J dropped 4 bases, with 16 bases sitting between them. The CDR3 contains 14 residues. Here the CDR3 DNA reads TGTGCCAGCACCCTCTTGGGCTCGGGCTATGGCTACACCTTC. It is translated as CASTLLGSGYGYTF.

This clone has a single count. This specimen includes other DNA sequences encoding the same CDR3. The rearrangement joins TRBV7-2 to TRBJ2-3; TRBD2 is a possible D gene (6 bases). Looked up from germline, CDR1 is SGHTA and CDR2 is FQGNSA. The CDR3 has 15 residues. Trimming cost V 1 base and J 0 bases, with 8 bases left between them. The CDR3 protein is CASSLGGTSTDTQYF. CDR3 in DNA: TGTGCCAGCAGCTTAGGAGGGACTAGCACAGATACGCAGTATTTT.

The rearrangement links TRBV9 to TRBJ2-7; D unclear. Deletions cut 2 bases from V and 2 bases from J, with 11 bases between. Per the germline V gene, CDR1 is SGDLS and CDR2 is YYNGEE. The CDR3 covers 14 residues. CDR3 bases: TGTGCCAGCAGCGTTTCAGGAAACCCCTACGAGCAGTACTTC. Encoded protein: CASSVSGNPYEQYF.

The rearrangement joins TRBV5-1 to TRBJ2-7; no clear D gene. Trimming took 2 bases from V and 6 from J, leaving 12 bases between them. Germline CDR1 reads SGHRS; CDR2 reads YFSETQ. The CDR3 contains 13 residues. The DNA of the CDR3 is TGCGCCAGCAGCTTATTAGCTGCAGGCGAGCAGTACTTC. Encoded protein: CASSLLAAGEQYF.

This chain connects TRBV18 to TRBJ2-3, with D maybe TRBD2 (5 bases). Between the trimmed V and J ends, which lost 0 bases and 1 base, there was a span of 11 bases. CDR1 KGHSH and CDR2 LQKENI come from the germline V gene. The CDR3 totals 16 residues. As DNA, the CDR3 is TGTGCCAGCTCACCACCGTACAGCGGACGCACAGATACGCAGTATTTT. This encodes CASSPPYSGRTDTQYF.

Remarks on this clone: Other DNA sequences in the sample encode the same CDR3. The CDR3 DNA sequence: TGTGCCAGCAGCGTAGGCCTAAATCAGCCCCAGCATTTT. Protein: CASSVGLNQPQHF. This chain connects TRBV9 to TRBJ1-5; D call uncertain. This CDR3 contains 13 residues. Trimming shortened V by 0 bases and J by 4 bases, and 5 bases separated the two germline ends. Per the germline V gene, CDR1 is SGDLS and CDR2 is YYNGEE.

The chain combines TRBV9 with TRBJ2-3; tentatively, D is TRBD1 (5 bases). The CDR3 sequence is 15 residues long. Germline CDR1 and CDR2: SGDLS and YYNGEE. Trimming left V 0 bases short and J 6 bases short, with 14 bases between. CDR3 protein: CASSVDTGTWDTQYF. CDR3 bases: TGTGCCAGCAGCGTAGATACAGGCACCTGGGATACGCAGTATTTT. The variable domain in full, with the rest retrieved from reference TRBV9 and TRBJ2-3, is DSGVTQTPKHLITATGQRVTLRCSPRSGDLSVYWYQQSLDQGLQFLIQYYNGEERAKGNILERFSAQQFPDLHSELNLSSLELGDSALYFCASSVDTGTWDTQYFGPGTRLTVL.

With regard to this clone: This same CDR3 is encoded by further DNA sequences in the sample. V and J are TRBV7-3 and TRBJ2-2; 13 bases align to TRBD2. The CDR3 consists of 16 residues. V dropped 5 bases and J dropped 4; count of bases not matched to a gene: 4. The germline gives CDR1 SGHTA, CDR2 FQGTGA. In nucleotides, the CDR3 is TGTGCCAGCAGCCCAGGACTAGCGGGAGTCACCGGGGAGCTGTTTTTT. Protein product: CASSPGLAGVTGELFF. Full variable domain (missing parts from reference TRBV7-3 and TRBJ2-2): GAGVSQTPSNKVTEKGKYVELRCDPISGHTALYWYRQSLGQGPEFLIYFQGTGAADDSGLPNDRFFAVRPEGSVSTLKIQRTERGDSAVYLCASSPGLAGVTGELFFGEGSRLTVL.

The gene calls are TRBV2 and TRBJ2-5; D is unresolved. The germline V gene has CDR1 SNHLY and CDR2 FYNNEI. The CDR3 is made up of 13 amino acids. V dropped 3 bases and J dropped 5 bases, with 10 bases sitting between them. CDR3 sequence: CASSDLVRETQYF. In DNA, the CDR3 is TGTGCCAGCAGTGACCTAGTTCGCGAGACCCAGTACTTC.

This clone was detected only once. The chain employs TRBV19 and TRBJ2-1, with 11 bases aligning to TRBD1. Germline CDR1 LNHDA, CDR2 SQIVND (reference sequence). Trimming at V came to 5 bases and at J to 8 bases, leaving 11 bases not matched to a gene. The CDR3 consists of 16 residues. The CDR3 is CASSGRSGQGVYEQFF. The DNA of the CDR3 is TGTGCCAGTAGTGGTCGGTCGGGACAGGGGGTGTATGAGCAGTTCTTC.

This chain connects TRBV18 to TRBJ2-7; 11 bases match TRBD2. CDR1 and CDR2 (germline): KGHSH, LQKENI. Unmatched junction bases numbered 7, after V lost 1 base and J lost 5 bases. This CDR3 is built from 16 residues. The CDR3 DNA reads as TGTGCCAGCTCACCACGACTAGCGGGAATTTCGGACGAGCAGTACTTC. Residues: CASSPRLAGISDEQYF.

This chain connects TRBV5-1 to TRBJ1-1; tentative D call: TRBD1 (5 bases). The germline CDR1 and CDR2 sequences are SGHRS and YFSETQ. V lost 2 bases and J lost 0, with 17 bases in between. This CDR3 is built from 17 residues. This CDR3 is CASSFDPRGLMNTEAFF. CDR3 DNA sequence: TGCGCCAGCAGCTTTGATCCTCGGGGCCTTATGAACACTGAAGCTTTCTTT.

This clone was counted a single time. V and J are TRBV27 and TRBJ2-7, with 7 bases lining up with TRBD2. Germline V gives CDR1 MNHEY, CDR2 SMNVEV (reference sequence). With V trimmed by 5 bases and J by 5 bases, 6 bases remained unmatched. The CDR3 totals 13 residues. The CDR3 DNA reads TGTGCCAGCAGTCCCCTAGCGGCCAACGAGCAGTACTTC. It codes for CASSPLAANEQYF.

V usage is TRBV6-1 and J usage is TRBJ2-7, with D possibly being TRBD2 (6 bases). V was shortened by 11 bases and J by 7 bases, with 21 bases between the two germline ends. Looked up from germline, CDR1 is MNHNS and CDR2 is SASEGT. There are 13 residues in the CDR3. The CDR3, as DNA: TGTGCCGCCACCAGACTAGTGCTCAAGGAGCAGTACTTC. This sequence encodes CAATRLVLKEQYF.

The V and J genes are TRBV9 and TRBJ2-7; the match to TRBD2 covers 7 bases. CDR3 size: 13 residues. The trim removed 4 bases at V and 1 base at J, leaving 2 bases unmatched. Germline CDR1 reads SGDLS; CDR2 reads YYNGEE. CDR3 region: CASSPGGSYEQYF. CDR3 sequence (DNA): TGTGCCAGCAGCCCGGGAGGTTCCTACGAGCAGTACTTC.

V gene TRBV5-4 combines with J gene TRBJ2-7; 8 positions match TRBD1. Trimming at V came to 9 bases and at J to 6 bases, leaving 14 bases not matched to a gene. The CDR3 runs to 14 residues. Per germline, CDR1 SGHNT and CDR2 YYREEE (reference sequence). The CDR3 nucleotides are TGTGCCACCCTGAATCGGACAGGGTCAGTCGAGCAGTACTTC. Translated: CATLNRTGSVEQYF. Full variable domain (outside the CDR3, taken from reference TRBV5-4 and TRBJ2-7): ETGVTQSPTHLIKTRGQQVTLRCSSQSGHNTVSWYQQALGQGPQFIFQYYREEENGRGNFPPRFSGLQFPNYSSELNVNALELDDSALYLCATLNRTGSVEQYFGPGTRLTVT.

As concerns this clone: A read error may produce the germline difference seen at one junction end. Other DNA sequences of this sample code for an identical CDR3. V gene TRBV7-7 combines with J gene TRBJ2-3; 7 bases agree with TRBD2. The CDR3 runs 15 residues. Germline V gene data show CDR1 as SSHAT and CDR2 as FNYEAQ (reference sequence). In DNA form, the CDR3 reads TGTGCTAGCAGCTTAGGTCTAGCGGGCACAGATACGCAGTATTTT. Residues: CASSLGLAGTDTQYF.

The chain recombines TRBV7-6 with TRBJ2-7; D may correspond to TRBD1 or TRBD2 (5 bases each). From germline, CDR1 is SGHVS and CDR2 FNYEAQ. Deletions cut 6 bases from V and 7 bases from J, with 22 bases between. The CDR3 sequence is 15 residues long. The DNA for the CDR3 is TGTGCCAGCAGTAGTGCCGGGACCGCCTGGCGTGAGCAGTACTTC. It encodes CASSSAGTAWREQYF.

The chain links TRBV19 to TRBJ2-1, with 10 bases lining up with TRBD2. Germline loops: CDR1 LNHDA, CDR2 SQIVND (reference sequence). V lost 0 bases to trimming and J lost 4 bases; unmatched junction nucleotides: 6. The CDR3 has 17 amino acids. This CDR3 is CASSIDLPSGSYNEQFF. In nucleotides, the CDR3 is TGTGCCAGTAGTATAGACCTCCCTAGCGGGAGTTACAATGAGCAGTTCTTC. The whole variable domain, remainder taken from reference TRBV19 and TRBJ2-1, is DGGITQSPKYLFRKEGQNVTLSCEQNLNHDAMYWYRQDPGQGLRLIYYSQIVNDFQKGDIAEGYSVSREKKESFPLTVTSAQKNPTAFYLCASSIDLPSGSYNEQFFGPGTRLTVL.